This record looks at one T cell receptor beta chain sequence and its context. Described time point: persistent/refractory GD, antithyroid drugs over 5 years with positive TRAb. From PBMCs, RNA was extracted and then used to make the TCR library. Graves' disease diagnosis relied on American Thyroid Association guidelines. The data belong to a study of regulatory T cells in long-lasting Graves disease. Investigators prepared the TCR beta libraries by applying iRepertoire HTBI primers and Arm-PCR of CDR3 regions. From the multiplex PCR reads, TCRdb called clonotypes with MiXCR, one entry per CDR3 protein. The data hold approximately 500,000 distinct CDR3 sequences, with about 22% observed a single time. Germline lookup yields CDR1 SGHRS and CDR2 YFSETQ. V trimming: 2 bases; J trimming: 0 bases; junction bases outside the gene matches: 10. This CDR3 spans 17 amino acids.

This sequence joins TRBV5-1 and TRBJ2-7, with 8 bases aligning to TRBD2. The origin of this receptor is a female donor with Graves disease. Specimen: peripheral blood mononuclear cells (PBMCs), collected when the disease was refractory, from a patient treated with antithyroid drugs. The CDR3 DNA reads TGCGCCAGCAGCTTTGAGCGTTCGGGGGGGAGCTCCTACGAGCAGTACTTC. Encoded protein: CASSFERSGGSSYEQYF.